The entry that follows covers one T cell receptor beta chain sequence. Measured with immunoSEQ multiplex PCR; TCRdb has only the in-frame clones, and not every one. Among some 45,000 clones, under 85% were seen once, and the ten largest hold roughly 8.2%. Germline-derived CDR1 and CDR2 are SGHVS and FQNEAQ. The CDR3 consists of 13 residues. The trim removed 6 bases at V and 3 bases at J, leaving 4 bases unmatched. This sample stems from a study of blood T cell repertoires in COVID-19. Study at large: PBMCs, B-cell-depleted T cells, or T cells provided the cDNA or gDNA that made up the material.

Material: peripheral blood. The chain links TRBV7-8 to TRBJ2-5; 7 bases map to TRBD1. The clonotype originates from an elderly man in a cohort sampled during active COVID-19. The CDR3 here is CASSRDREETQYF. The CDR3 coding sequence is TGTGCCAGCAGTCGAGACAGGGAAGAGACCCAGTACTTC.